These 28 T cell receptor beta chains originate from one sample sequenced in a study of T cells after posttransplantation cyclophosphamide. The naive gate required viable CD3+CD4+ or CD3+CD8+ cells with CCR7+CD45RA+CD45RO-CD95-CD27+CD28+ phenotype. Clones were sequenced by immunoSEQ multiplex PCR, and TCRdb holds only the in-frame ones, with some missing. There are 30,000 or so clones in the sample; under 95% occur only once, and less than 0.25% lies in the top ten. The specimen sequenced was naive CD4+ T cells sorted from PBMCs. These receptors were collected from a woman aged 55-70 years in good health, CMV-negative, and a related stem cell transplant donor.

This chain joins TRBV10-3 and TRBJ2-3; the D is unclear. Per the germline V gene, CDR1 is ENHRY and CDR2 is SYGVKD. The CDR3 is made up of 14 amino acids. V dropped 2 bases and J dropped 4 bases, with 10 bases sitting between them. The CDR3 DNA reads TGTGCCATCAGTGAGGCCAGCAGCGCAGATACGCAGTATTTT. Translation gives CAISEASSADTQYF.

CDR3 coding DNA: TGTGCCAGCTCACAGGTTGGGACAGGGAGGAACGAGCAGTACTTC. Translating gives CASSQVGTGRNEQYF. The rearrangement uses TRBV18 and TRBJ2-7; 9 positions match TRBD1. With V trimmed by 4 bases and J by 5 bases, 9 bases remained unmatched. CDR1 and CDR2 (germline): KGHSH, LQKENI. This CDR3 is 15 amino acids long.

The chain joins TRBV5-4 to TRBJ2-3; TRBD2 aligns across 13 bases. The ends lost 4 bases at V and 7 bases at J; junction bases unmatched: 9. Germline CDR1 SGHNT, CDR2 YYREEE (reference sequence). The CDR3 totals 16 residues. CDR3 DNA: TGTGCCAGCAGCCCAGGGACTAGCGGGGTACGGAATACGCAGTATTTT. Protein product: CASSPGTSGVRNTQYF.

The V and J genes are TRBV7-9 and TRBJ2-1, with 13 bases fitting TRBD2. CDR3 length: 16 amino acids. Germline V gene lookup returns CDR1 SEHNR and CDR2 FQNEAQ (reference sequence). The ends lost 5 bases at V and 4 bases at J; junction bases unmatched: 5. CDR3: CASSPRLAGGYNEQFF. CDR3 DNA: TGTGCCAGCAGCCCACGACTAGCGGGAGGTTACAATGAGCAGTTCTTC.

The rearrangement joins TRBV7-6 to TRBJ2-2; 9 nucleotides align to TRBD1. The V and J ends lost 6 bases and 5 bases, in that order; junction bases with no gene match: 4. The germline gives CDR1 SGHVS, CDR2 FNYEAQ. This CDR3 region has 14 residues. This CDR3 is CASRGQGGTGELFF. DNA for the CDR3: TGTGCCAGCAGGGGACAGGGTGGGACCGGGGAGCTGTTTTTT.

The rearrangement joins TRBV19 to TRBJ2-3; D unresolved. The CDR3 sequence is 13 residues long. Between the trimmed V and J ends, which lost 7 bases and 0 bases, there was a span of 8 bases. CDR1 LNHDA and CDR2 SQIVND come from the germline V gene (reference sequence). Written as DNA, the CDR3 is TGTGCCAGTAAAAAGCTGAGCACAGATACGCAGTATTTT. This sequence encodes CASKKLSTDTQYF.

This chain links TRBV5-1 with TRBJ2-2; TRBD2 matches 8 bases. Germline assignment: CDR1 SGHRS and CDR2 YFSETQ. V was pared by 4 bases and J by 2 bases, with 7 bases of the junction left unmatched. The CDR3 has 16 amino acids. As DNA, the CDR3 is TGCGCCAGCAGCAGGAGCGGGAGAGGAAACACCGGGGAGCTGTTTTTT. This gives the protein CASSRSGRGNTGELFF. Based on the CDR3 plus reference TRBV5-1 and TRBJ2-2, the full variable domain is KAGVTQTPRYLIKTRGQQVTLSCSPISGHRSVSWYQQTPGQGLQFLFEYFSETQRNKGNFPGRFSGRQFSNSRSEMNVSTLELGDSALYLCASSRSGRGNTGELFFGEGSRLTVL.

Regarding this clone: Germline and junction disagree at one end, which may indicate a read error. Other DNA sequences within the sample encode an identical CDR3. The CDR3 region has the DNA TGTGCCAGCAGCACGGGACTAGCGGGGGACAATGAACAGTTCTTC. Amino acids: CASSTGLAGDNEQFF. The chain uses TRBV7-9 and TRBJ2-1; TRBD2 matches at 14 bases. Per the germline V gene, CDR1 is SEHNR and CDR2 is FQNEAQ (reference sequence). The CDR3 length is 15 residues.

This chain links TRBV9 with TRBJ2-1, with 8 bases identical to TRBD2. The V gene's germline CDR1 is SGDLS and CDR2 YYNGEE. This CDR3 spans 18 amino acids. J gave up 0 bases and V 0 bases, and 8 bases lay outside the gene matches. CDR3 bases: TGTGCCAGCAGCGTAGAGAGTAGCGGGACCCGCTCCTACAATGAGCAGTTCTTC. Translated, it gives CASSVESSGTRSYNEQFF. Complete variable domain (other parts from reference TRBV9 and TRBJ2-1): DSGVTQTPKHLITATGQRVTLRCSPRSGDLSVYWYQQSLDQGLQFLIQYYNGEERAKGNILERFSAQQFPDLHSELNLSSLELGDSALYFCASSVESSGTRSYNEQFFGPGTRLTVL.

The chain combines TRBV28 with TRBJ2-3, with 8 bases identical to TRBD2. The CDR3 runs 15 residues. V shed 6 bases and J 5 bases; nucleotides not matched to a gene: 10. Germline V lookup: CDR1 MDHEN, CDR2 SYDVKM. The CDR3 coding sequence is TGTGCCAGCAGCCCCAGCGGGAGTGGGAGAGATACGCAGTATTTT. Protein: CASSPSGSGRDTQYF.

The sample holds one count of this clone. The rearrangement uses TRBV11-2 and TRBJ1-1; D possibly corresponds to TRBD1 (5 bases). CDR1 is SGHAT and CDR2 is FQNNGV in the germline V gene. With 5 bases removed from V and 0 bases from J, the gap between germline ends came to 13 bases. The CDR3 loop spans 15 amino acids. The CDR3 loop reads CASSPQAGLNTEAFF. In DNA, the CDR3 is TGTGCCAGCAGCCCCCAAGCGGGGCTGAACACTGAAGCTTTCTTT.

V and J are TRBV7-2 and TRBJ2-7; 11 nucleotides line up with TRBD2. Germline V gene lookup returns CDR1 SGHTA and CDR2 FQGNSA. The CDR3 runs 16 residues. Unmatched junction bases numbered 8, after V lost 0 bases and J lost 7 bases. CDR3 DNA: TGTGCCAGCAGCTTAGCCCTAGCGGGGGGCACCTTGGAGCAGTACTTC. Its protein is CASSLALAGGTLEQYF.

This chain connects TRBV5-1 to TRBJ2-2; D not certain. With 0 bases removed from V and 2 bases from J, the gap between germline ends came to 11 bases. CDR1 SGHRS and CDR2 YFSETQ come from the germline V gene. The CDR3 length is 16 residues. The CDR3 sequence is CASSLEVSENTGELFF. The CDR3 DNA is TGCGCCAGCAGCTTGGAAGTCAGCGAAAACACCGGGGAGCTGTTTTTT.

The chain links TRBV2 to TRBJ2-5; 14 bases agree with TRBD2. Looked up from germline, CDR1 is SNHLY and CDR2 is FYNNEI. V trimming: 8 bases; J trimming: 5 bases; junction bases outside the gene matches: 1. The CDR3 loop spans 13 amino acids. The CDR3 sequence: CASGLAGGETQYF. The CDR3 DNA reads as TGTGCCAGCGGACTAGCGGGAGGTGAGACCCAGTACTTC.

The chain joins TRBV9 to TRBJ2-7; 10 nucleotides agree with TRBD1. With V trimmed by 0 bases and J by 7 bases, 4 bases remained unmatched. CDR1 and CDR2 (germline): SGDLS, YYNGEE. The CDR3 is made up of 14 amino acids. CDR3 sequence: CASSVGGQGIEQYF. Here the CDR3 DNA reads TGTGCCAGCAGCGTAGGGGGACAGGGGATTGAGCAGTACTTC.

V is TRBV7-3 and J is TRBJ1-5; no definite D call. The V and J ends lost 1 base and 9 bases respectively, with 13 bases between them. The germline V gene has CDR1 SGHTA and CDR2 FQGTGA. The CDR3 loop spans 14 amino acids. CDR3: CASSLSPGVGPQHF. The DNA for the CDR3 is TGTGCCAGCAGCTTAAGTCCGGGAGTGGGGCCCCAGCATTTT.

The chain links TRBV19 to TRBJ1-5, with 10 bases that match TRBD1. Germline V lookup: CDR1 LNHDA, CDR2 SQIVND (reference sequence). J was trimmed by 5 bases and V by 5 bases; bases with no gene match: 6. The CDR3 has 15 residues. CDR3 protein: CASSVGTGVYQPQHF. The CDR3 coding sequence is TGTGCCAGTAGTGTTGGGACAGGGGTTTATCAGCCCCAGCATTTT.

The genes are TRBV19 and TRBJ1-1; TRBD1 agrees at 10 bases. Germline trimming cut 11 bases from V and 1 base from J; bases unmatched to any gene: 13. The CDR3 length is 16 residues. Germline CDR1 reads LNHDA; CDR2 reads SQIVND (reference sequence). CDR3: CASLTGTGARNTEAFF. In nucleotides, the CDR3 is TGTGCCTCTCTGACCGGGACAGGGGCGAGGAACACTGAAGCTTTCTTT.

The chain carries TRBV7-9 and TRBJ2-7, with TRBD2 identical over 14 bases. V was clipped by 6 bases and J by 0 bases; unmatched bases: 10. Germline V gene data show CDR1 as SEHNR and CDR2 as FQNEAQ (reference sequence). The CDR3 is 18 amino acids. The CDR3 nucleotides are TGTGCCAGCAGTCAAGGACTAGCGGGGGGTCCTAGCTCCTACGAGCAGTACTTC. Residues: CASSQGLAGGPSSYEQYF. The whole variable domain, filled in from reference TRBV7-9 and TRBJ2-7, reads DTGVSQNPRHKITKRGQNVTFRCDPISEHNRLYWYRQTLGQGPEFLTYFQNEAQLEKSRLLSDRFSAERPKGSFSTLEIQRTEQGDSAMYLCASSQGLAGGPSSYEQYFGPGTRLTVT.

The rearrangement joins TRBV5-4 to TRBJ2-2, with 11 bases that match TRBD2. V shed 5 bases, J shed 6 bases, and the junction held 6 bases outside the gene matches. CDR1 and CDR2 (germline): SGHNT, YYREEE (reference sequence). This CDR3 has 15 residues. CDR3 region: CASSFSGGASGELFF. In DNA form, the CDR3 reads TGTGCCAGCAGTTTTAGCGGGGGGGCCTCCGGGGAGCTGTTTTTT.

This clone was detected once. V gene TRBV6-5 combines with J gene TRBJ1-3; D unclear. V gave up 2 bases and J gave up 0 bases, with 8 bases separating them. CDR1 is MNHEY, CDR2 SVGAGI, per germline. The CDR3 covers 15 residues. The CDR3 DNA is TGTGCCAGCAGTTACGCAGTAAACTCTGGAAACACCATATATTTT. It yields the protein CASSYAVNSGNTIYF.

CDR3 residues: CASSFGQGNEQYF. CDR3 coding DNA: TGTGCCAGCAGTTTCGGACAGGGGAACGAGCAGTACTTC. The V gene is TRBV6-5, the J gene TRBJ2-7, with 9 bases fitting TRBD1. Germline V CDR1 and CDR2: MNHEY, SVGAGI. The CDR3 runs to 13 residues. After removal of 4 bases from V and 5 bases from J, the junction contained 3 bases not matched to a gene.

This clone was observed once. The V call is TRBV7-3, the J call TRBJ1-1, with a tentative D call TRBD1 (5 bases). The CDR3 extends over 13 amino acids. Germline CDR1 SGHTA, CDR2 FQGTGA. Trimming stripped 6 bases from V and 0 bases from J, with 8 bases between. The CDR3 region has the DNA TGTGCCAGCAGGGAGGGGATGAACACTGAAGCTTTCTTT. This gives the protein CASREGMNTEAFF. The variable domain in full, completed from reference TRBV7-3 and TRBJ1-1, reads GAGVSQTPSNKVTEKGKYVELRCDPISGHTALYWYRQSLGQGPEFLIYFQGTGAADDSGLPNDRFFAVRPEGSVSTLKIQRTERGDSAVYLCASREGMNTEAFFGQGTRLTVV.

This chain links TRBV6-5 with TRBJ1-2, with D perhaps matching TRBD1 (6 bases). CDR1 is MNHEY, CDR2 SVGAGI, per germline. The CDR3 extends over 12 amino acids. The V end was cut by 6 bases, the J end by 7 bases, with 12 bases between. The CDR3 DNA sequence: TGTGCCAGCAGGGGAGACAGGTCTGGCTACACCTTC. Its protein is CASRGDRSGYTF.

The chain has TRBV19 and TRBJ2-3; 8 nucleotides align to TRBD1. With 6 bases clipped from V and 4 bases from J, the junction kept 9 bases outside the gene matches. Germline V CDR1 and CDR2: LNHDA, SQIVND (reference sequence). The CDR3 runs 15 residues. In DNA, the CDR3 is TGTGCCAGTAGGCAGGGGGCTTGGGTGGCAGATACGCAGTATTTT. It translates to CASRQGAWVADTQYF. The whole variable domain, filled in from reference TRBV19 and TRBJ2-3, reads DGGITQSPKYLFRKEGQNVTLSCEQNLNHDAMYWYRQDPGQGLRLIYYSQIVNDFQKGDIAEGYSVSREKKESFPLTVTSAQKNPTAFYLCASRQGAWVADTQYFGPGTRLTVL.

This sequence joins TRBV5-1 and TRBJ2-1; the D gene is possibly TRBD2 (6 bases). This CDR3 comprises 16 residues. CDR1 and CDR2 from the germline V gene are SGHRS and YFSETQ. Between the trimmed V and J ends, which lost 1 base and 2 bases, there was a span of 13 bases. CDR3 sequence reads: CASSLFTGETYNEQFF. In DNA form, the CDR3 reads TGCGCCAGCAGCTTGTTTACGGGAGAAACCTACAATGAGCAGTTCTTC.

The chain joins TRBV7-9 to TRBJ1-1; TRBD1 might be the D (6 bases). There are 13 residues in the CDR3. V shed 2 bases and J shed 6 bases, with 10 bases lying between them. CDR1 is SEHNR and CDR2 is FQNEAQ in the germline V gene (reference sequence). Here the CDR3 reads CASSLQGRAEAFF. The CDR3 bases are TGTGCCAGCAGCTTACAGGGGCGGGCTGAAGCTTTCTTT.

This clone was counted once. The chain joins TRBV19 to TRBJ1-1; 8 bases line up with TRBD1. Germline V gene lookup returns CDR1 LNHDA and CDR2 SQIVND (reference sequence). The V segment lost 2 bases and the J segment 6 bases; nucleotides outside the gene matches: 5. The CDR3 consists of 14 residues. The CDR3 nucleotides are TGTGCCAGTAGTATACAGGGGGCGAAGTCTGAAGCTTTCTTT. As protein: CASSIQGAKSEAFF.